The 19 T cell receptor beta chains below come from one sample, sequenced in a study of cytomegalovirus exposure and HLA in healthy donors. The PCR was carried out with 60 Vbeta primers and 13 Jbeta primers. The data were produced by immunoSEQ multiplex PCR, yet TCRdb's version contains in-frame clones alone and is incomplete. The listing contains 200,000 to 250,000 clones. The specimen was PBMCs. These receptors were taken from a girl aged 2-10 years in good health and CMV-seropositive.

CDR3 nucleotide sequence: TGTGCCAGCCAAGCATCGAGCGGGAGTAGAGATACGCAGTATTTT. Translating it yields CASQASSGSRDTQYF. This chain joins TRBV2 and TRBJ2-3; 8 nucleotides align to TRBD2. The CDR3 is 15 amino acids. With 8 bases clipped from V and 5 bases from J, the junction kept 12 bases outside the gene matches. The germline V gene has CDR1 SNHLY and CDR2 FYNNEI.

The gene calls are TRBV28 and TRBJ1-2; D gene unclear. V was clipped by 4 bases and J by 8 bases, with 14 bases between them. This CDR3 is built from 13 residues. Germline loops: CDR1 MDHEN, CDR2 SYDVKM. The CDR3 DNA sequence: TGTGCCAGCAGTTCCGCCCGTGGAGGGGGCTACACCTTC. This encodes CASSSARGGGYTF.

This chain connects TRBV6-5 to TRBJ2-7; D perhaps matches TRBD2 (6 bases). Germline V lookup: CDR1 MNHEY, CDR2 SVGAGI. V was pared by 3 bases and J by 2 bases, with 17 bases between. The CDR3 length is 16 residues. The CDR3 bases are TGTGCCAGCAGTTATCGGGCGGGGCGGAACCCCTACGAGCAGTACTTC. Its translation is CASSYRAGRNPYEQYF.

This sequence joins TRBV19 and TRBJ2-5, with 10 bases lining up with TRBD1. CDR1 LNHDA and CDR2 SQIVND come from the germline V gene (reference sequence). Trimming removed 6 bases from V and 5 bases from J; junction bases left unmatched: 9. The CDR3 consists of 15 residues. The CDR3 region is CASSSARTGGETQYF. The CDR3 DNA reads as TGTGCCAGTAGCTCAGCCCGGACAGGGGGTGAGACCCAGTACTTC.

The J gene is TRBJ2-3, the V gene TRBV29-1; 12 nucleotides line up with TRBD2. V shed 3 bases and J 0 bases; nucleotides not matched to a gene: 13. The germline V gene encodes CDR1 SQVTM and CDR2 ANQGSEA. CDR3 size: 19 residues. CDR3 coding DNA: TGCAGCGTTGAGGCCAGGAGTCGGACTAGCGGGATTAGCACAGATACGCAGTATTTT. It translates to CSVEARSRTSGISTDTQYF.

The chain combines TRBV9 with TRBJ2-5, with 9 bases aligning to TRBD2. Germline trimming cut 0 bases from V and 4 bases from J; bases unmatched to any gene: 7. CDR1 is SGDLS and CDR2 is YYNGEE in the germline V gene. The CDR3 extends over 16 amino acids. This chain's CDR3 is CASSVGLSGRSETQYF. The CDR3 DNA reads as TGTGCCAGCAGCGTAGGCCTGAGCGGGAGGTCAGAGACCCAGTACTTC.

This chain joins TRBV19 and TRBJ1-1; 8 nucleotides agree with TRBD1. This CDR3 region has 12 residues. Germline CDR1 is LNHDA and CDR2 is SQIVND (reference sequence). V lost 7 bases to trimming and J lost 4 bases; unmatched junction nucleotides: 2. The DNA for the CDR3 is TGTGCCAGTAACAGGGGGGGCACTGAAGCTTTCTTT. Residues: CASNRGGTEAFF.

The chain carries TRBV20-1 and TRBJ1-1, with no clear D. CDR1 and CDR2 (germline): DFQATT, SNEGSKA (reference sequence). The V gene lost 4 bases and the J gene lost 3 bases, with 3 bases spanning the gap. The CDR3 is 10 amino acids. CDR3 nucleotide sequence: TGCAGTGCTAAGCACACTGAAGCTTTCTTT. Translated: CSAKHTEAFF.

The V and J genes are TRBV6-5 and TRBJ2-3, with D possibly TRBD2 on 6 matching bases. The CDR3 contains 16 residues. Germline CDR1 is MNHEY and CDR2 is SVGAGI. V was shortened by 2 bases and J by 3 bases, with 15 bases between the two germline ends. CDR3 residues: CASSYAIFGGTDTQYF. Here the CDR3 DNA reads TGTGCCAGCAGTTACGCGATATTTGGGGGGACAGATACGCAGTATTTT.

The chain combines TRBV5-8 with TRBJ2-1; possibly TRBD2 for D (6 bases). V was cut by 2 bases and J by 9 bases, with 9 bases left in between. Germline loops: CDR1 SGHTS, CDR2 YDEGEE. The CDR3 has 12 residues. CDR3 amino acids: CASSFRESEQFF. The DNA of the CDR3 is TGTGCCAGCAGCTTCCGGGAGAGTGAGCAGTTCTTC.

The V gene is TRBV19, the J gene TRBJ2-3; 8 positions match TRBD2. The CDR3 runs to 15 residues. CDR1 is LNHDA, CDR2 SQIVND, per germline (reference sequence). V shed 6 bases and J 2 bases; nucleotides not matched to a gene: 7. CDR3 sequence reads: CASRPTGGITDTQYF. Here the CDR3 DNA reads TGTGCCAGTAGACCTACGGGAGGGATCACAGATACGCAGTATTTT.

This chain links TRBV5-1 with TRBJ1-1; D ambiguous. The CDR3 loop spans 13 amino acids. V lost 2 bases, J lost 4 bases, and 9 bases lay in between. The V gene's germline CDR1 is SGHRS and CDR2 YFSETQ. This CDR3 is CASSFEGITEAFF. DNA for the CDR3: TGCGCCAGCAGCTTCGAGGGAATCACTGAAGCTTTCTTT.

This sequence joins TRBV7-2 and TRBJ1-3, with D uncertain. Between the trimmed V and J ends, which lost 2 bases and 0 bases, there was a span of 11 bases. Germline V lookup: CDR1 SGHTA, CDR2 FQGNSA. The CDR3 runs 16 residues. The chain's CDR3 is CASSLKLASSGNTIYF. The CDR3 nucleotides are TGTGCCAGCAGCTTAAAGTTGGCCAGCTCTGGAAACACCATATATTTT.

CDR3 nucleotides: TGCGCCAGCAGCCCGTGGACTAGCAGCACAGATACGCAGTATTTT. Amino acids: CASSPWTSSTDTQYF. The chain joins TRBV5-1 to TRBJ2-3; 8 bases fit TRBD2. V shed 4 bases and J 0 bases; nucleotides not matched to a gene: 4. The CDR3 is 15 amino acids. CDR1 SGHRS and CDR2 YFSETQ come from the germline V gene.

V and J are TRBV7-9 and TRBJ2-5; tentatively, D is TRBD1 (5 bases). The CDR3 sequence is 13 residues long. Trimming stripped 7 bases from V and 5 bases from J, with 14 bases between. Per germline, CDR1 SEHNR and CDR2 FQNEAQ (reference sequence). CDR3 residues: CASTSWGLETQYF. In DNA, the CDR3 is TGTGCCAGCACCTCCTGGGGCTTGGAGACCCAGTACTTC. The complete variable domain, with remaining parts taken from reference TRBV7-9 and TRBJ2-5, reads DTGVSQNPRHKITKRGQNVTFRCDPISEHNRLYWYRQTLGQGPEFLTYFQNEAQLEKSRLLSDRFSAERPKGSFSTLEIQRTEQGDSAMYLCASTSWGLETQYFGPGTRLLVL.

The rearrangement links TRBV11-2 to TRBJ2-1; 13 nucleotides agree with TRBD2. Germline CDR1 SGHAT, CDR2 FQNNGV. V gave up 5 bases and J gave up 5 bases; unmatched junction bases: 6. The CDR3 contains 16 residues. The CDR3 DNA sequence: TGTGCCAGCAGCCTAACTAGCGGGAGGGCAGACAATGAGCAGTTCTTC. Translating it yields CASSLTSGRADNEQFF.

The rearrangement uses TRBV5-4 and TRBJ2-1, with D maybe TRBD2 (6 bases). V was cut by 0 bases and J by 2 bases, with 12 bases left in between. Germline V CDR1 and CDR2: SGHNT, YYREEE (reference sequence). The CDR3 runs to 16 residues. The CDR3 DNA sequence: TGTGCCAGCAGCTTGGTGGGGCGGGGAGCCTACAATGAGCAGTTCTTC. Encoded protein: CASSLVGRGAYNEQFF.

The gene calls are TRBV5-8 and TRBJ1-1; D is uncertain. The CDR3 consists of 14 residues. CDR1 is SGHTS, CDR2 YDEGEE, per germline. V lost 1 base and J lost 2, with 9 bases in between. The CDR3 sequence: CASSLRGTNTEAFF. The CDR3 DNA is TGTGCCAGCAGCTTGAGAGGTACTAACACTGAAGCTTTCTTT.

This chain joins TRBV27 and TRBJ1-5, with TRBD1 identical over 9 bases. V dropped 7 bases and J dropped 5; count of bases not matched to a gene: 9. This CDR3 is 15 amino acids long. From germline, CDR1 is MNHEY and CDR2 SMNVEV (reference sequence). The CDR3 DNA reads TGTGCCAGCAACTACCGTACAGGGGGCTATCAGCCCCAGCATTTT. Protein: CASNYRTGGYQPQHF.